This T cell receptor (beta chain) appears in the sequencing data of a study of T cell responses to AZD1222 COVID-19 vaccine. Study observations and caveats: Every sample of the repertoires postdated the peak T cell response. Regions left unmutated in variants are reportedly the target of nearly half of spike-specific TCRs.

Germline V gene lookup returns CDR1 SGHRS and CDR2 YFSETQ. The CDR3 length is 10 residues, termini included. This clone has just one count. Its antigen is undetermined. The CDR3 does not end in the conserved phenylalanine or tryptophan, so this is likely a read error. Because the CDR3's place on the DNA is in doubt, the DNA is left out and the CDR3 is given as listed by TCRdb. Sequencing was performed with immunoSEQ multiplex PCR; in TCRdb, only in-frame clones are kept and a portion is missing. The data contain 95,000 to 150,000 clones, over 85% of them singletons. J is TRBJ2-7 and V is TRBV5-1; TRBD2 was called by the table and not checked on the DNA. The sample here was peripheral blood, taken on day 0 of AZD1222 vaccination. The clonotype originates from an adult in good health. The CDR3 reads CASSLVVAGA.